This TCR beta chain was found in a study of T cells after yellow fever vaccination. General observations from the study: A large majority of primary-vaccination clones showed up again after the booster (about 97% CD4, 75% to 90% CD8).

The ends lost 5 bases at V and 3 bases at J; junction bases unmatched: 3. Germline CDR1 is SGHRS and CDR2 is YFSETQ. The length of the CDR3 is 13 residues. 5'RACE template switching produced TCR cDNA carrying a universal primer site and UMIs. TCRdb reanalysed the 5' RACE reads using MiXCR and keeps one entry per CDR3 protein. The sample holds 250,000 to 300,000 distinct CDR3 sequences, 5.2% seen once. At least ten counts were recorded for this clonotype. Its target is not known. The chain couples TRBV5-1 to TRBJ2-3; 7 bases match TRBD1. Sequencing used CD4+ T cells sorted from PBMCs, obtained on the day of the yellow fever booster vaccination. The receptor comes from a man aged 18-30 years who received the YFV17D yellow fever vaccine. DNA for the CDR3: TGCGCCAGCAGGAGGGGACAGACAGATACGCAGTATTTT. It is translated as CASRRGQTDTQYF.